The 11 T cell receptor beta chains listed next were all sequenced from one sample in a study of T cell repertoires in cytomegalovirus infection. TCRdb passed the reads through MiXCR, listing each CDR3 protein once. The sample includes about 310,000 distinct CDR3 sequences, roughly a sixth seen only once; the top ten take about 12%. Sequenced sample: PBMCs. The receptor set was obtained from a human donor in good health (CMV status not recorded). Some clones in this sample may be carry-over from other donors' samples.

This clonotype ranks as medium-sized. J is TRBJ1-1 and V is TRBV7-2, with D perhaps matching TRBD1 (6 bases). CDR1 and CDR2 from the germline V gene are SGHTA and FQGNSA. The CDR3 length is 14 residues. V was shortened by 1 base and J by 6 bases, with 12 bases between the two germline ends. The CDR3 DNA sequence: TGTGCCAGCAGCTTAGGCAGGGGTCGGTCTGAAGCTTTCTTT. It is translated as CASSLGRGRSEAFF. The full variable domain, rest sourced from reference TRBV7-2 and TRBJ1-1, is GAGVSQSPSNKVTEKGKDVELRCDPISGHTALYWYRQSLGQGLEFLIYFQGNSAPDKSGLPSDRFSAERTGGSVSTLTIQRTQQEDSAVYLCASSLGRGRSEAFFGQGTRLTVV.

This clonotype was detected ten times or more. The rearrangement joins TRBV7-2 to TRBJ2-3; D remains unclear. The CDR3 consists of 16 residues. The V gene's germline CDR1 is SGHTA and CDR2 FQGNSA. The V gene lost 0 bases and the J gene lost 0 bases, with 10 bases spanning the gap. The CDR3 coding sequence is TGTGCCAGCAGCTTAGCCGCTAGTAGTAGCACAGATACGCAGTATTTT. This gives the protein CASSLAASSSTDTQYF.

This clonotype was seen at least ten times. V and J are TRBV7-2 and TRBJ1-1; D might be TRBD1 (5 bases). The CDR3 runs 15 residues. Germline loops: CDR1 SGHTA, CDR2 FQGNSA. Between the trimmed V and J ends, which lost 1 base and 5 bases, there was a span of 14 bases. The CDR3 reads CASSLVGGGGTEAFF. The DNA of the CDR3 is TGTGCCAGCAGCTTAGTTGGCGGTGGGGGAACTGAAGCTTTCTTT.

Points on this clonotype: A much larger clone is a single base away; this may be a read error. The chain carries TRBV7-9 and TRBJ2-2; D remains unclear. The CDR3 has 13 amino acids. The germline CDR1 and CDR2 sequences are SEHNR and FQNEAQ (reference sequence). Trimming removed 4 bases from V and 6 bases from J, with 9 bases in between. The chain's CDR3 is CASSSKGSGELFF. CDR3 bases: TGTGCCAGCAGCTCTAAAGGGTCCGGGGAGCTGTTTTTT.

This clonotype appeared many times. The gene calls are TRBV7-3 and TRBJ1-2, with D possibly being TRBD1 (5 bases). V was shortened by 5 bases and J by 4 bases, with 11 bases between the two germline ends. CDR1 is SGHTA, CDR2 FQGTGA, per germline. This CDR3 has 13 amino acids. The chain's CDR3 is CASSRDSFYGYTF. CDR3 sequence (DNA): TGTGCCAGCAGCCGCGACAGCTTCTATGGCTACACCTTC.

This chain uses TRBV4-1 with TRBJ1-2; D call uncertain. This CDR3 has 14 amino acids. Germline-derived CDR1 and CDR2 are MGHRA and YSYEKL. V shed 0 bases and J shed 2 bases, with 7 bases lying between them. CDR3: CASSQDAGNYGYTF. The CDR3 DNA reads as TGCGCCAGCAGCCAAGATGCGGGGAACTATGGCTACACCTTC.

The sample holds many counts of this clonotype. The chain uses TRBV6-1 and TRBJ2-3; TRBD2 matches at 8 bases. The CDR3 covers 14 residues. The trim removed 8 bases at V and 2 bases at J, leaving 6 bases unmatched. Per the germline V gene, CDR1 is MNHNS and CDR2 is SASEGT. CDR3 amino acids: CASAYGGATDTQYF. CDR3 bases: TGTGCCAGCGCCTACGGGGGGGCCACAGATACGCAGTATTTT.

This clonotype was seen at least ten times. This chain joins TRBV7-2 and TRBJ2-1; 8 bases are a match to TRBD2. The CDR3 has 15 amino acids. The V and J ends lost 7 bases and 6 bases, in that order; junction bases with no gene match: 11. Looked up from germline, CDR1 is SGHTA and CDR2 is FQGNSA. CDR3 loop: CASTHPSSGLNEQFF. The CDR3 DNA follows: TGTGCCAGCACTCACCCTTCTAGCGGGCTCAATGAGCAGTTCTTC. Supplemented by reference TRBV7-2 and TRBJ2-1, the full variable domain reads GAGVSQSPSNKVTEKGKDVELRCDPISGHTALYWYRQSLGQGLEFLIYFQGNSAPDKSGLPSDRFSAERTGGSVSTLTIQRTQQEDSAVYLCASTHPSSGLNEQFFGPGTRLTVL.

In this sample, this clonotype turned up a few times. The chain uses TRBV19 and TRBJ1-1; TRBD1 matches 9 bases. This CDR3 comprises 17 residues. V lost 3 bases and J lost 5; bases outside the gene matches: 13. The germline gives CDR1 LNHDA, CDR2 SQIVND (reference sequence). The DNA for the CDR3 is TGTGCCAGTAGTATGGGGACAGGGAGGGCTCGATGGACTGAAGCTTTCTTT. It codes for CASSMGTGRARWTEAFF.

The rearrangement links TRBV6-2 or TRBV6-3 to TRBJ1-5; 10 bases agree with TRBD1. Losses at the gene ends were 8 bases for V and 7 bases for J; bases not matched to a gene: 11. CDR3 size: 15 residues. Germline V gives CDR1 MNHEY, CDR2 SVGEGT. The CDR3 nucleotides are TGTGCCAGCGACGAAGGACAGGGGGAAACACAGCCCCAGCATTTT. Its protein is CASDEGQGETQPQHF.

V is TRBV5-1 and J is TRBJ2-6; D tentatively reads TRBD1 or TRBD2 (6 bases each). The length of the CDR3 is 19 residues. Germline V CDR1 and CDR2: SGHRS, YFSETQ. V shed 4 bases and J shed 2 bases, with 22 bases lying between them. The CDR3 nucleotides read TGCGCCAGCAGCCTGGGAATCGGGGGCGAGTTCCCTGGGGCCAACGTCCTGACTTTC. Translating it yields CASSLGIGGEFPGANVLTF.